The clone carrying this T cell receptor beta chain was recorded many times. Its target is not known. The data are from a study of human T cells and chemical hapten exposure. Study background: Women made up most patients, who had alopecia areata, totalis or universalis. General observations from the study: With regard to DPC sensitization, TCRs above 1 in 1000 frequency did not change. Expanded TCR sets contained significantly more large CDR3 similarity clusters than controls.

Each CDR3 protein is one row after TCRdb ran MiXCR on the RACE reads. The sample has roughly 96,000 distinct CDR3 sequences; about 9.3% are singletons. V lost 6 bases and J lost 4; bases outside the gene matches: 8. The CDR3 extends over 17 amino acids. Looked up from germline, CDR1 is MNHEY and CDR2 is SMNVEV (reference sequence). Time point reported: patch test 2, 6 weeks after DPC sensitization. The treatment is: therapeutic diphenylcyclopropenone sensitization with weekly scalp DPC. The study drew its donors from alopecia patients who were 18 to 70 years old and suitable for DPC. The sequences come from whole blood, collected in connection with sensitization to the hapten diphenylcyclopropenone (DPC). The J gene is TRBJ2-2, the V gene TRBV27; 13 bases are shared with TRBD2. The source is a woman in her 40s with alopecia areata. Some clones in this sample may be carry-over from other donors' samples. This CDR3 is CASSRGLAGFGTGELFF. The CDR3 DNA is TGTGCCAGCAGCCGGGGACTAGCGGGATTTGGCACCGGGGAGCTGTTTTTT.